This T cell receptor beta chain was identified during a study of coeliac disease. Overall study context: The study queried TRBV7-2 bias without high-resolution HLA data.

Concerning this clone: Its antigen is not identified.

The CDR3 has 16 residues. V was pared by 4 bases and J by 3 bases, with 9 bases of the junction left unmatched. Per the germline V gene, CDR1 is SGDLS and CDR2 is YYNGEE. Study outcomes and limitations: Largely private TRB repertoires meant most sequences were sample-unique. Lamina propria and intraepithelial cell fractions may contain each other's cells.

Only in-frame clones appear in the TCRdb table, and some are missing; sequencing was by immunoSEQ multiplex PCR. The sample has fewer than 4,500 clones; more than 65% are singletons. The chain carries TRBV9 and TRBJ2-3, with 9 bases lining up with TRBD1. What was sequenced was intraepithelial lymphocytes from the gut. The clonotype was recovered from a man aged 25-45 years with celiac disease. The DNA for the CDR3 is TGTGCCAGCAGCTTAGGCCCGGGACAGGGAACAGATACGCAGTATTTT. Translating it yields CASSLGPGQGTDTQYF.